Below are 5 T cell receptor beta chains sequenced from a single sample in a study of cytomegalovirus exposure and HLA in healthy donors. This PCR relied on a set of 60 Vbeta primers and 13 Jbeta primers. TCRdb's table, derived via immunoSEQ multiplex PCR, lists solely in-frame clones and lacks some. The profile covers 180,000 or so clones, with roughly 70% appearing a single time and 2.9% taken by the ten largest. Sequenced input: PBMCs. These receptors were taken from a male donor in good health and CMV-seronegative.

This clone appeared once. The genes are TRBV11-2 and TRBJ2-4; 12 bases match TRBD2. Germline V gene lookup returns CDR1 SGHAT and CDR2 FQNNGV. CDR3 size: 13 residues. V shed 6 bases and J 6 bases; nucleotides not matched to a gene: 0. CDR3 residues: CASRTSGGNIQYF. The CDR3 bases are TGTGCCAGCAGGACTAGCGGGGGAAACATTCAGTACTTC.

V usage is TRBV4-1 and J usage is TRBJ2-6; no firm D call. The germline V and J ends were trimmed by 6 bases and 12 bases, with 9 bases remaining between them. Germline V lookup: CDR1 MGHRA, CDR2 YSYEKL. This CDR3 has 11 residues. The CDR3 DNA reads as TGCGCCAGCAGTCTGCTCGGCGTCCTGACTTTC. It translates to CASSLLGVLTF.

In regard to this clone: Other DNA sequences from this sample encode an identical CDR3 as well. Here the CDR3 reads CASSGGRSGNTIYF. The CDR3, as DNA: TGTGCCAGTTCAGGGGGTCGCTCTGGAAACACCATATATTTT. This chain joins TRBV28 and TRBJ1-3, with TRBD1 identical over 7 bases. V shed 9 bases and J 0 bases; nucleotides not matched to a gene: 5. The CDR3 extends over 14 amino acids. CDR1 and CDR2 from the germline V gene are MDHEN and SYDVKM.

V and J are TRBV19 and TRBJ2-7; 9 bases are shared with TRBD1. V was pared by 5 bases and J by 3 bases, with 8 bases of the junction left unmatched. CDR1 is LNHDA and CDR2 is SQIVND in the germline V gene (reference sequence). CDR3 size: 15 residues. The CDR3: CASSSGTGLLYEQYF. The CDR3 DNA is TGTGCCAGTAGTTCCGGGACAGGGTTGCTCTACGAGCAGTACTTC.

The V call is TRBV27, the J call TRBJ1-4; possible D gene TRBD1, 6 bases. This CDR3 comprises 17 residues. In germline, CDR1 is MNHEY, CDR2 SMNVEV (reference sequence). With 0 bases removed from V and 2 bases from J, the gap between germline ends came to 13 bases. CDR3 residues: CASSLSPSTGTNEKLFF. In nucleotides, the CDR3 is TGTGCCAGCAGTTTATCCCCCTCCACAGGGACTAATGAAAAACTGTTTTTT. The full variable domain, with the rest looked up from reference TRBV27 and TRBJ1-4, is EAQVTQNPRYLITVTGKKLTVTCSQNMNHEYMSWYRQDPGLGLRQIYYSMNVEVTDKGDVPEGYKVSRKEKRNFPLILESPSPNQTSLYFCASSLSPSTGTNEKLFFGSGTQLSVL.